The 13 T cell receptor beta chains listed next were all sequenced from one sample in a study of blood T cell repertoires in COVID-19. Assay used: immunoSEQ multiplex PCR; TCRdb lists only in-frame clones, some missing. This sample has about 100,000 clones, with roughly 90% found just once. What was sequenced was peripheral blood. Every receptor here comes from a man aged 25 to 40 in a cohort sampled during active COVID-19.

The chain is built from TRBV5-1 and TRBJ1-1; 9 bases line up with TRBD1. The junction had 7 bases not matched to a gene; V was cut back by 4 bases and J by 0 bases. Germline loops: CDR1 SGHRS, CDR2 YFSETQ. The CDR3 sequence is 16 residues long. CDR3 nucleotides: TGCGCCAGCAGCGTAGGACAGGGGAACATGAACACTGAAGCTTTCTTT. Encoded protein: CASSVGQGNMNTEAFF.

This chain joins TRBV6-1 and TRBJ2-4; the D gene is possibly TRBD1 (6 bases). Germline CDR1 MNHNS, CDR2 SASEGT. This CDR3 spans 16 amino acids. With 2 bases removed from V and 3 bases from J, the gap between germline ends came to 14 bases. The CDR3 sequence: CASSEMVQGIKNIQYF. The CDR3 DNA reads TGTGCCAGCAGTGAAATGGTCCAGGGGATCAAAAACATTCAGTACTTC.

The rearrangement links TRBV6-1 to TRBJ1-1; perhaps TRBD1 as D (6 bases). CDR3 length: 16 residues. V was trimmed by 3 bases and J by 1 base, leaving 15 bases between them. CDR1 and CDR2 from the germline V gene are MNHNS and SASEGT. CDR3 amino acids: CASSDPPGQRNTEAFF. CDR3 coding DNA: TGTGCCAGCAGTGACCCCCCGGGACAACGGAACACTGAAGCTTTCTTT.

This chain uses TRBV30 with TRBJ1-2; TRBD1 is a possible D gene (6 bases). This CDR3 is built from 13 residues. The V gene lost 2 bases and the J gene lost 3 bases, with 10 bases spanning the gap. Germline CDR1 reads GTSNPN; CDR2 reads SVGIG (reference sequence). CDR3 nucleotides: TGTGCCTGGAGTAAAGGGGGGGACTATGGCTACACCTTC. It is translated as CAWSKGGDYGYTF. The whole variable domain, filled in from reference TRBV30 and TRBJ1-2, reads SQTIHQWPATLVQPVGSPLSLECTVEGTSNPNLYWYRQAAGRGLQLLFYSVGIGQISSEVPQNLSASRPQDRQFILSSKKLLLSDSGFYLCAWSKGGDYGYTFGSGTRLTVV.

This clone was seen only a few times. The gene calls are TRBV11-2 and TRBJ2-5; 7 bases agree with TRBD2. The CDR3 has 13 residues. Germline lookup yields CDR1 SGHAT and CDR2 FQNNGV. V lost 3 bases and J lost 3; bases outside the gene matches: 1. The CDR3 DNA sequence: TGTGCCAGCAGCTTCGCGGGGGAAGAGACCCAGTACTTC. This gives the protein CASSFAGEETQYF.

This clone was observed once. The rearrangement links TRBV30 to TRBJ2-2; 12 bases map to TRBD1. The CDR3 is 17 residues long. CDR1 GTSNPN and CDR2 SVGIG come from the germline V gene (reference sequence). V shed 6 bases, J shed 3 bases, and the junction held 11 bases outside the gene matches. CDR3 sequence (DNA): TGTGCCTGCACCGGGACAGGGGGCAGCTCGGACACCGGGGAGCTGTTTTTT. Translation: CACTGTGGSSDTGELFF.

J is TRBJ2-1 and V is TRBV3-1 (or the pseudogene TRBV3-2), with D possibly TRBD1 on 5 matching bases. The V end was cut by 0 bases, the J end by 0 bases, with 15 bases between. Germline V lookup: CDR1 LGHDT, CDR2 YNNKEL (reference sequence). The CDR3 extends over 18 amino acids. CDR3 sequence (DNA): TGTGCCAGCAGCCAAGACGGAGACAGCTTGAGCTCCTACAATGAGCAGTTCTTC. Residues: CASSQDGDSLSSYNEQFF.

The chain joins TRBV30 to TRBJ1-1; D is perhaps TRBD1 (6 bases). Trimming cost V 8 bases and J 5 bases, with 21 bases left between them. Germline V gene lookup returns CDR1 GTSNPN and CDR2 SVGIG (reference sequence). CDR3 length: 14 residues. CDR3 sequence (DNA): TGTGCCGGGGCTTGGGGGCCGGGGGGGACTGAAGCTTTCTTT. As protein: CAGAWGPGGTEAFF.

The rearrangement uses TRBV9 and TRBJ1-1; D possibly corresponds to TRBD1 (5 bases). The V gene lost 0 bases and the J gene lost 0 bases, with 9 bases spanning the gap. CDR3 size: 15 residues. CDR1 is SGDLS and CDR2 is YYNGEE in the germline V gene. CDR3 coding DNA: TGTGCCAGCAGCGTAGGGGGGAGGATGAACACTGAAGCTTTCTTT. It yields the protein CASSVGGRMNTEAFF.

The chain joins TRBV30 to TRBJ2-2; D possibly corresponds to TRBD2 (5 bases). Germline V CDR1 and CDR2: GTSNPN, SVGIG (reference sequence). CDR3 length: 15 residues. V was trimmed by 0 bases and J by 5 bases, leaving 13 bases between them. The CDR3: CAWSVRGRGTGELFF. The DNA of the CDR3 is TGTGCCTGGAGTGTACGGGGTCGGGGAACCGGGGAGCTGTTTTTT.

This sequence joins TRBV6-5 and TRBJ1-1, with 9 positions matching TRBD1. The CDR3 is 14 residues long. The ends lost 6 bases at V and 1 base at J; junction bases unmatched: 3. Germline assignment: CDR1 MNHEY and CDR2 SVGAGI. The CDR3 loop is CASRRTGANTEAFF. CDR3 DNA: TGTGCCAGCAGGAGGACAGGGGCGAACACTGAAGCTTTCTTT.

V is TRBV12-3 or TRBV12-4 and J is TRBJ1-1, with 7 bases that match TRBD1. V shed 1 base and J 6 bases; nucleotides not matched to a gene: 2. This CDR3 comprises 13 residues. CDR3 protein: CASSLGRGAEAFF. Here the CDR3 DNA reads TGTGCCAGCAGTTTAGGCAGGGGGGCTGAAGCTTTCTTT.

Here the CDR3 reads CAASGSYYEQYF. The CDR3 nucleotides read TGTGCCGCCTCCGGGAGCTACTACGAGCAGTACTTC. The rearrangement joins TRBV6-5 to TRBJ2-7; maybe TRBD2 (6 bases). With 11 bases removed from V and 3 bases from J, the gap between germline ends came to 14 bases. The CDR3 totals 12 residues. The V gene's germline CDR1 is MNHEY and CDR2 SVGAGI.